The 25 T cell receptor beta chains presented below share a single source sample, sequenced in a study of OX40 agonist ivuxolimab in advanced cancers. Sequenced by immunoSEQ multiplex PCR; TCRdb stores in-frame clones only, minus some. The data hold some 97,000 clones, with approximately 90% observed a single time. Here the sequenced sample was CD4+ or CD8+ T cells sorted from blood, taken in a trial of the OX40 agonist ivuxolimab. These receptors all stem from an adult with an advanced solid tumor such as melanoma, head and neck, liver or kidney cancer.

The chain joins TRBV7-8 to TRBJ1-1; D is ambiguous. The CDR3 runs 13 residues. Germline V gives CDR1 SGHVS, CDR2 FQNEAQ. The ends were cut back, 4 bases at V and 4 bases at J, with 10 bases in the middle. The CDR3 nucleotides read TGTGCCAGCAGCTACAGCCGGAGCACTGAAGCTTTCTTT. Translating gives CASSYSRSTEAFF.

The chain has TRBV30 and TRBJ2-3, with 11 bases aligning to TRBD2. The J segment lost 8 bases and the V segment lost 4 bases, leaving 11 bases of the junction unmatched. This CDR3 has 15 amino acids. Per germline, CDR1 GTSNPN and CDR2 SVGIG (reference sequence). In DNA, the CDR3 is TGTGCCTGGAACGTAGCGGGAGGGCGGCTCGGTACGCAGTATTTT. Translated, it gives CAWNVAGGRLGTQYF. Full variable domain (missing parts from reference TRBV30 and TRBJ2-3): SQTIHQWPATLVQPVGSPLSLECTVEGTSNPNLYWYRQAAGRGLQLLFYSVGIGQISSEVPQNLSASRPQDRQFILSSKKLLLSDSGFYLCAWNVAGGRLGTQYFGPGTRLTVL.

This clone was seen a single time. The V and J genes are TRBV4-1 and TRBJ1-1, with unresolved D. CDR3 length equals 15 residues. Trimming took 5 bases from V and 0 from J, leaving 13 bases between them. Germline loops: CDR1 MGHRA, CDR2 YSYEKL. The CDR3 spells CASSARTALNTEAFF. CDR3 DNA: TGCGCCAGCAGCGCCCGGACGGCCCTGAACACTGAAGCTTTCTTT.

CDR3 amino acids: CASGTQGADTQYF. The DNA of the CDR3 is TGTGCCAGCGGGACCCAAGGGGCAGATACGCAGTATTTT. The chain employs TRBV6-5 and TRBJ2-3; D possibly uses TRBD1 or TRBD2 (5 bases each). The CDR3 length is 13 residues. CDR1 and CDR2 (germline): MNHEY, SVGAGI. Trimming removed 8 bases at V and 4 bases at J, with 13 bases between.

In the case of this clone: In the same sample, other DNA sequences code for this CDR3. The J gene is TRBJ2-5, the V gene TRBV5-6; tentatively, D is TRBD2 (5 bases). This CDR3 is built from 13 residues. V lost 2 bases and J lost 3, with 8 bases in between. CDR1 and CDR2 from the germline V gene are SGHDT and YYEEEE. Here the CDR3 DNA reads TGTGCCAGCAGCTTAGGGCGGGAAGAGACCCAGTACTTC. It specifies CASSLGREETQYF.

This clone has only one observation. The V call is TRBV27, the J call TRBJ2-1; TRBD2 matches at 12 bases. This CDR3 has 15 amino acids. J lost 7 bases, V lost 8 bases, and 9 bases had no gene match. Looked up from germline, CDR1 is MNHEY and CDR2 is SMNVEV (reference sequence). As DNA, the CDR3 is TGTGCCAGCGGATCGACTAGCGGGAGTAGAAATGAGCAGTTCTTC. Translation: CASGSTSGSRNEQFF.

This clone was picked up one time. The chain joins TRBV7-6 to TRBJ2-1; D gene uncertain. The V end lost 3 bases, the J end lost 5 bases, and 8 bases lay between the germline ends. The CDR3 has 13 residues. Germline assignment: CDR1 SGHVS and CDR2 FNYEAQ. The CDR3: CASSLTWDNEQFF. In DNA, the CDR3 is TGTGCCAGCAGCTTGACTTGGGACAATGAGCAGTTCTTC.

This clone was picked up one time. The chain has TRBV28 and TRBJ2-3, with D possibly TRBD1 on 6 matching bases. Trimming stripped 6 bases from V and 4 bases from J, with 8 bases between. Germline-derived CDR1 and CDR2 are MDHEN and SYDVKM. This CDR3 spans 12 amino acids. The CDR3 sequence: CASRDSPDTQYF. CDR3 DNA: TGTGCCAGCAGGGACAGTCCAGATACGCAGTATTTT.

The V call is TRBV5-1, the J call TRBJ1-2; D is possibly TRBD1 (6 bases). Deletions cut 0 bases from V and 4 bases from J, with 7 bases between. The CDR3 is 13 amino acids. The germline V gene encodes CDR1 SGHRS and CDR2 YFSETQ. The CDR3 protein is CASSLGTAYGYTF. CDR3 nucleotide sequence: TGCGCCAGCAGCTTGGGGACAGCCTATGGCTACACCTTC.

The gene calls are TRBV9 and TRBJ2-2; 13 bases are a match to TRBD2. With V trimmed by 5 bases and J by 2 bases, 9 bases remained unmatched. This CDR3 region has 18 residues. The germline CDR1 and CDR2 sequences are SGDLS and YYNGEE. This CDR3 is CASSLGLAGDRNTGELFF. In DNA, the CDR3 is TGTGCCAGCAGTTTAGGACTAGCGGGAGACCGCAACACCGGGGAGCTGTTTTTT.

This clone occurred once. The V and J genes are TRBV5-4 and TRBJ2-1, with D possibly matching TRBD2 (6 bases). The CDR3 length is 16 residues. V dropped 4 bases and J dropped 6 bases, with 20 bases sitting between them. Germline CDR1 is SGHNT and CDR2 is YYREEE (reference sequence). In nucleotides, the CDR3 is TGTGCCAGCAGCGATAGGTCGGGAGTTGCCACCAATGAGCAGTTCTTC. Translating gives CASSDRSGVATNEQFF.

The chain employs TRBV2 and TRBJ1-5, with no clear D. Trimming took off 4 bases at V and 3 bases at J, with 16 bases between the two ends. The CDR3 is made up of 16 amino acids. CDR1 and CDR2 (germline): SNHLY, FYNNEI. In nucleotides, the CDR3 is TGTGCCAGCAGTGCAGGAGCCTCCAGGCCCAATCAGCCCCAGCATTTT. It is translated as CASSAGASRPNQPQHF.

This chain uses TRBV5-1 with TRBJ2-4; 11 nucleotides align to TRBD2. The trim removed 4 bases at V and 0 bases at J, leaving 18 bases unmatched. Per the germline V gene, CDR1 is SGHRS and CDR2 is YFSETQ. The CDR3 runs to 21 residues. For the CDR3, the DNA is TGCGCCAGCAGCCCGATACCTAGCGGGAGGTATTATTATGTAGCCAAAAACATTCAGTACTTC. Translation gives CASSPIPSGRYYYVAKNIQYF.

The genes are TRBV7-2 and TRBJ1-2; TRBD1 agrees at 9 bases. In germline, CDR1 is SGHTA, CDR2 FQGNSA. The CDR3 runs 15 residues. The V segment lost 4 bases and the J segment 5 bases; nucleotides outside the gene matches: 8. DNA for the CDR3: TGTGCCAGCAGCTCCCCGGGACAGGGTGGGTATGGCTACACCTTC. Translation gives CASSSPGQGGYGYTF.

This sequence joins TRBV14 and TRBJ2-3; 7 nucleotides align to TRBD2. Unmatched junction bases numbered 9, after V lost 0 bases and J lost 6 bases. The germline V gene has CDR1 SGHDN and CDR2 FVKESK. The CDR3 spans 16 residues. CDR3 DNA: TGTGCCAGCAGCCAAGATATGGCGGGAGATGCTGATACGCAGTATTTT. This translates into CASSQDMAGDADTQYF. Full variable domain (rest looked up from reference TRBV14 and TRBJ2-3): EAGVTQFPSHSVIEKGQTVTLRCDPISGHDNLYWYRRVMGKEIKFLLHFVKESKQDESGMPNNRFLAERTGGTYSTLKVQPAELEDSGVYFCASSQDMAGDADTQYFGPGTRLTVL.

The chain has TRBV5-4 and TRBJ2-1; D possibly uses TRBD1 or TRBD2 (5 bases each). The V gene's germline CDR1 is SGHNT and CDR2 YYREEE (reference sequence). The CDR3 loop spans 15 amino acids. Deletions cut 0 bases from V and 3 bases from J, with 10 bases between. CDR3 amino acids: CASSLGGPFYNEQFF. The CDR3 nucleotides read TGTGCCAGCAGCTTGGGGGGACCGTTCTACAATGAGCAGTTCTTC.

The count of this clone is one. This rearrangement joins TRBV11-2 to TRBJ2-2; tentative D call: TRBD2 (6 bases). The CDR3 spans 14 residues. Looked up from germline, CDR1 is SGHAT and CDR2 is FQNNGV. V was shortened by 7 bases and J by 2 bases, with 11 bases between the two germline ends. This CDR3 reads CASTAGVNTGELFF. The CDR3 DNA reads TGTGCCAGCACAGCGGGCGTAAACACCGGGGAGCTGTTTTTT.

V is TRBV5-4 and J is TRBJ2-7, with 10 bases matching TRBD2. CDR3 size: 15 residues. The V gene end was trimmed by 3 bases and the J gene end by 2 bases; junction bases not matched to a gene: 5. Germline V gives CDR1 SGHNT, CDR2 YYREEE (reference sequence). CDR3 protein: CASSWGAGGPYEQYF. The CDR3 region has the DNA TGTGCCAGCAGCTGGGGAGCGGGAGGGCCCTACGAGCAGTACTTC.

The chain recombines TRBV7-9 with TRBJ1-1, with unresolved D. The CDR3 runs 12 residues. Germline values: CDR1 SEHNR, CDR2 FQNEAQ (reference sequence). The germline V and J ends were trimmed by 6 bases and 8 bases, with 13 bases remaining between them. The CDR3 DNA follows: TGTGCCAGCAGTCACGCGTCCTGGGAAGCTTTCTTT. Amino acids: CASSHASWEAFF.

As concerns this clone: Other DNA sequences in this specimen translate into the identical CDR3. V is TRBV6-5 and J is TRBJ2-2; D unclear. The germline CDR1 and CDR2 sequences are MNHEY and SVGAGI. The CDR3 is 15 amino acids. The germline V and J ends were trimmed by 0 bases and 1 base, with 6 bases remaining between them. The CDR3 loop reads CASSYSRLNTGELFF. In DNA form, the CDR3 reads TGTGCCAGCAGTTACTCAAGGCTGAACACCGGGGAGCTGTTTTTT.

The chain links TRBV7-2 to TRBJ2-5; possibly TRBD2 for D (5 bases). Between the trimmed V and J ends, which lost 3 bases and 5 bases, there was a span of 16 bases. This CDR3 spans 15 amino acids. CDR1 is SGHTA and CDR2 is FQGNSA in the germline V gene. In DNA, the CDR3 is TGTGCCAGCAGCTTCCTCCGGACTCTAGGGGAGACCCAGTACTTC. Protein: CASSFLRTLGETQYF. The variable domain in full, with the rest retrieved from reference TRBV7-2 and TRBJ2-5, is GAGVSQSPSNKVTEKGKDVELRCDPISGHTALYWYRQSLGQGLEFLIYFQGNSAPDKSGLPSDRFSAERTGGSVSTLTIQRTQQEDSAVYLCASSFLRTLGETQYFGPGTRLLVL.

This clone has just a few counts. This rearrangement joins TRBV19 to TRBJ2-7, with D possibly TRBD2 on 6 matching bases. With 3 bases removed from V and 1 base from J, the gap between germline ends came to 10 bases. The CDR3 has 14 residues. The V gene's germline CDR1 is LNHDA and CDR2 SQIVND (reference sequence). The chain's CDR3 is CASSISGTSYEQYF. The CDR3 DNA reads TGTGCCAGTAGTATCTCAGGGACTTCCTACGAGCAGTACTTC.

The rearrangement uses TRBV9 and TRBJ2-1, with 9 positions matching TRBD1. Trimming removed 0 bases from V and 7 bases from J; junction bases left unmatched: 8. Germline V gene lookup returns CDR1 SGDLS and CDR2 YYNGEE. CDR3 length equals 16 residues. The CDR3 nucleotides are TGTGCCAGCAGCGTAGCCTTACAGGGGGCGGGAAATGAGCAGTTCTTC. Its protein is CASSVALQGAGNEQFF. The entire variable domain, with the rest obtained from reference TRBV9 and TRBJ2-1, is as follows: DSGVTQTPKHLITATGQRVTLRCSPRSGDLSVYWYQQSLDQGLQFLIQYYNGEERAKGNILERFSAQQFPDLHSELNLSSLELGDSALYFCASSVALQGAGNEQFFGPGTRLTVL.

A single count supports this clone. The V gene is TRBV6-5, the J gene TRBJ1-2; D gene unclear. This CDR3 is 13 amino acids long. Germline CDR1 MNHEY, CDR2 SVGAGI. Between the trimmed V and J ends, which lost 7 bases and 8 bases, there was a span of 17 bases. The CDR3 loop reads CASTPNPIVGYTF. The CDR3, as DNA: TGTGCCAGCACCCCAAATCCAATTGTCGGCTACACCTTC.

CDR3 bases: TGTGCCAGCTTTACGGCAGGCACAGATACGCAGTATTTT. Its protein product is CASFTAGTDTQYF. The chain is built from TRBV6-6 and TRBJ2-3; D remains ambiguous. This CDR3 has 13 amino acids. Per the germline V gene, CDR1 is MNHNY and CDR2 is SVGAGI (reference sequence). The V end lost 8 bases, the J end lost 1 base, and 10 bases lay between the germline ends.